What follows are 21 T cell receptor beta chains derived from one specimen sequenced in a study of blood T cells in healthy people across ages. A sample-barcoded 5' primer and a J-beta primer mix were used in a second PCR of about 7 to 12 cycles. MiXCR was run by TCRdb on the 5' RACE reads, yielding one entry per CDR3 protein. The sample gives almost 1 million distinct CDR3 sequences, approximately 50% of which show up once; roughly 23% is in the top ten. Sequencing was performed on blood. These receptors came from a woman aged 60 to 75 in good health.

This clonotype was observed a single time. The rearrangement links TRBV6-5 to TRBJ1-2, with a possible D match to TRBD1 (5 bases). The V and J ends lost 3 bases and 4 bases respectively, with 9 bases between them. Germline V lookup: CDR1 MNHEY, CDR2 SVGAGI. This CDR3 has 13 amino acids. For the CDR3, the DNA is TGTGCCAGCAGTTATCCCGGGACCTATGGCTACACCTTC. This encodes CASSYPGTYGYTF.

The chain recombines TRBV4-1 with TRBJ2-3; D remains ambiguous. Germline CDR1 is MGHRA and CDR2 is YSYEKL. This CDR3 is 16 amino acids long. The germline V and J ends were trimmed by 4 bases and 0 bases, with 14 bases remaining between them. The CDR3: CASSRQKISSTDTQYF. In DNA form, the CDR3 reads TGCGCCAGCAGCCGCCAGAAGATATCTAGCACAGATACGCAGTATTTT.

This chain uses TRBV3-1 with TRBJ2-1; D is undetermined. Germline values: CDR1 LGHDT, CDR2 YNNKEL (reference sequence). Deletions cut 4 bases from V and 9 bases from J, with 22 bases between. CDR3 length equals 16 residues. Here the CDR3 DNA reads TGTGCCAGCAGCCGTGTGGCGGTAAGAAGATTCGTTGAGCAGTTCTTC. Encoded protein: CASSRVAVRRFVEQFF.

This clonotype was recorded many times. Germline and junction disagree at one end, which may indicate a read error. The chain has TRBV7-2 and TRBJ2-7; 7 bases are shared with TRBD2. The CDR3 consists of 13 residues. In germline, CDR1 is SGHTA, CDR2 FQGNSA. The CDR3 nucleotides are TGCGCCAGCAGCCCTTCGGGGGGTTACGAGCAGTACTTC. Protein product: CASSPSGGYEQYF. The full variable domain, its missing parts supplied by reference TRBV7-2 and TRBJ2-7, is GAGVSQSPSNKVTEKGKDVELRCDPISGHTALYWYRQSLGQGLEFLIYFQGNSAPDKSGLPSDRFSAERTGGSVSTLTIQRTQQEDSAVYLCASSPSGGYEQYFGPGTRLTVT.

The chain uses TRBV27 and TRBJ1-5, with a weak D call TRBD1 (6 bases). CDR1 is MNHEY, CDR2 SMNVEV, per germline (reference sequence). Between the trimmed V and J ends, which lost 4 bases and 6 bases, there was a span of 16 bases. CDR3 size: 15 residues. CDR3 DNA sequence: TGTGCCAGCAGTTCCGACACGGGGGGCCGTCAGCCCCAGCATTTT. Translation gives CASSSDTGGRQPQHF.

This chain uses TRBV28 with TRBJ2-7; D unclear. Judging by the DNA end, TRBJ2-5 fits better; the J call may be wrong. From germline, CDR1 is MDHEN and CDR2 SYDVKM. The CDR3 spans 15 residues. CDR3 amino acids: CASAPPPGLQKTQYF. The DNA of the CDR3 is TGTGCCAGCGCCCCCCCCCCAGGCCTACAAAAGACCCAGTACTTC.

This clonotype has more than one count but fewer than ten. V gene TRBV29-1 combines with J gene TRBJ2-5; 9 bases map to TRBD2. After removal of 1 base from V and 4 bases from J, the junction contained 13 bases not matched to a gene. The CDR3 loop spans 17 amino acids. Germline V gives CDR1 SQVTM, CDR2 ANQGSEA. The CDR3 here is CSVEGFSGTSNAETQYF. The CDR3 DNA reads TGCAGCGTTGAAGGATTCTCAGGGACTAGCAACGCAGAGACCCAGTACTTC.

The chain has TRBV9 and TRBJ2-3; D not certain. V gave up 0 bases and J gave up 2 bases, with 7 bases separating them. The germline V gene has CDR1 SGDLS and CDR2 YYNGEE. CDR3 size: 14 residues. DNA for the CDR3: TGTGCCAGCAGCGTAGACGGGCTCACAGATACGCAGTATTTT. Translation gives CASSVDGLTDTQYF.

This clonotype has only a few counts. The CDR3 coding sequence is TGTGCCAGCAGTCTGGGCGGCAAAGCGGCCCAGTACTTC. Encoded protein: CASSLGGKAAQYF. V gene TRBV7-3 combines with J gene TRBJ2-7, with a weak D call TRBD2 (5 bases). Trimming took 6 bases from V and 10 from J, leaving 19 bases between them. The CDR3 is 13 residues long. Germline V lookup: CDR1 SGHTA, CDR2 FQGTGA.

The chain uses TRBV12-3 or TRBV12-4 and TRBJ2-1, with 10 bases fitting TRBD2. This CDR3 region has 16 residues. Trimming took 4 bases from V and 3 from J; bases not matched to a gene: 6. The CDR3 nucleotides are TGTGCCAGCAGTTGGTTAGCGGGAGGCCTCTACAATGAGCAGTTCTTC. As protein: CASSWLAGGLYNEQFF.

The rearrangement links TRBV30 to TRBJ2-5; no clear D. The germline V gene encodes CDR1 GTSNPN and CDR2 SVGIG (reference sequence). V was trimmed by 5 bases and J by 5 bases, leaving 15 bases between them. This CDR3 is built from 13 residues. The CDR3 sequence is CAWETVFQETQYF. Written as DNA, the CDR3 is TGTGCCTGGGAGACGGTTTTCCAGGAGACCCAGTACTTC. The full variable domain, rest sourced from reference TRBV30 and TRBJ2-5, is SQTIHQWPATLVQPVGSPLSLECTVEGTSNPNLYWYRQAAGRGLQLLFYSVGIGQISSEVPQNLSASRPQDRQFILSSKKLLLSDSGFYLCAWETVFQETQYFGPGTRLLVL.

This chain uses TRBV20-1 with TRBJ2-1; D unresolved. CDR1 is DFQATT and CDR2 is SNEGSKA in the germline V gene (reference sequence). This CDR3 region has 15 residues. V was pared by 3 bases and J by 0 bases, with 12 bases between. Here the CDR3 DNA reads TGCAGTGCTAGTGGTCTTCGGAGCTCCTACAATGAGCAGTTCTTC. As protein: CSASGLRSSYNEQFF.

The chain links TRBV12-3 or TRBV12-4 to TRBJ1-1; D is undetermined. The CDR3 consists of 11 residues. V was pared by 10 bases and J by 11 bases, with 17 bases between. CDR3 DNA sequence: TGTGCCACCTCGTCCGTCACAAGGGCTTTCTTT. Amino acid sequence: CATSSVTRAFF.

The rearrangement uses TRBV7-9 and TRBJ2-3; maybe TRBD1 (5 bases). Germline assignment: CDR1 SEHNR and CDR2 FQNEAQ (reference sequence). V was clipped by 0 bases and J by 2 bases, with 9 bases between them. This CDR3 contains 15 residues. The CDR3 DNA reads as TGTGCCAGCAGCTTAGCGCTGACAGACACAGATACGCAGTATTTT. It yields the protein CASSLALTDTDTQYF.

This chain joins TRBV20-1 and TRBJ2-7, with 15 positions matching TRBD2. The CDR3 extends over 15 amino acids. J lost 0 bases, V lost 6 bases, and 3 bases had no gene match. Germline V lookup: CDR1 DFQATT, CDR2 SNEGSKA (reference sequence). The CDR3 protein is CSARTSGRASYEQYF. CDR3 bases: TGCAGTGCAAGGACTAGCGGGAGGGCCTCCTACGAGCAGTACTTC.

In the case of this clonotype: A junction boundary mismatches the germline segment, possibly from a read error. The rearrangement links TRBV7-2 to TRBJ1-6; 9 nucleotides match TRBD1. The CDR3 length is 14 residues. Germline loops: CDR1 SGHTA, CDR2 FQGNSA. The CDR3 nucleotides read TGTGCCAGCAGCACGGACAGGGGTTTTTCACCTCTCCACTTT. It yields the protein CASSTDRGFSPLHF.

This sequence joins TRBV7-9 and TRBJ2-2; a weak D match, TRBD1 (6 bases). The germline V and J ends were trimmed by 6 bases and 0 bases, with 11 bases remaining between them. CDR3 length equals 15 residues. CDR1 is SEHNR, CDR2 FQNEAQ, per germline (reference sequence). CDR3 coding DNA: TGTGCCAGCAGGACCGGGACACCGAACACCGGGGAGCTGTTTTTT. Translated: CASRTGTPNTGELFF. Full variable domain (remainder filled in from reference TRBV7-9 and TRBJ2-2): DTGVSQNPRHKITKRGQNVTFRCDPISEHNRLYWYRQTLGQGPEFLTYFQNEAQLEKSRLLSDRFSAERPKGSFSTLEIQRTEQGDSAMYLCASRTGTPNTGELFFGEGSRLTVL.

The chain employs TRBV12-3 or TRBV12-4 and TRBJ2-3, with D tentatively TRBD1 (5 bases). The germline V and J ends were trimmed by 6 bases and 0 bases, with 10 bases remaining between them. CDR3 length: 14 amino acids. For the CDR3, the DNA is TGTGCCAGCAGCCGATACAGGAGCACAGATACGCAGTATTTT. It encodes CASSRYRSTDTQYF.

This clonotype was recorded a few times. The chain couples TRBV30 to TRBJ2-3; weak D call: TRBD2 (6 bases). CDR1 is GTSNPN and CDR2 is SVGIG in the germline V gene (reference sequence). The CDR3 totals 15 residues. The ends were cut back, 1 base at V and 4 bases at J, with 15 bases in the middle. The CDR3 bases are TGTGCCTGGAGTGAGACGGGACTGGGGGCAGATACGCAGTATTTT. This codes for CAWSETGLGADTQYF.

Only a few counts were recorded for this clonotype. This chain connects TRBV28 to TRBJ2-7, with TRBD2 as a possible D gene (5 bases). Germline V gene data show CDR1 as MDHEN and CDR2 as SYDVKM. The length of the CDR3 is 15 residues. V gave up 3 bases and J gave up 6 bases, with 18 bases separating them. The CDR3 sequence: CASSLVGDGMGEQYF. CDR3 coding DNA: TGTGCCAGCAGTTTGGTGGGAGACGGGATGGGCGAGCAGTACTTC.

CDR3 protein: CASSENRANYGYTF. CDR3 DNA: TGTGCCAGCAGTGAAAACAGGGCCAACTATGGCTACACCTTC. The chain uses TRBV6-5 and TRBJ1-2; tentatively, D is TRBD1 (6 bases). The V gene lost 5 bases and the J gene lost 2 bases, with 12 bases spanning the gap. This CDR3 has 14 residues. Looked up from germline, CDR1 is MNHEY and CDR2 is SVGAGI.